Below, one T cell receptor (beta chain) is given with its context. Its antigen remains unidentified. Germline trimming cut 9 bases from V and 4 bases from J; bases unmatched to any gene: 8. Germline V gene data show CDR1 as MNHEY and CDR2 as SVGEGT. The CDR3 loop spans 14 amino acids. The entry originates in a study of T cells in Graves' hyperthyroidism and ophthalmopathy. Amplified TCR beta CDR3 regions came from RNA transcripts. RT-PCR in the first round (using the HTBI primer set) targeted the TCR CDR3. TCRdb reprocessed the multiplex PCR reads via MiXCR and lists one record per CDR3 protein. The table has approximately 610,000 distinct CDR3 sequences, under 15% seen once; the top ten hold approximately 4.2%. Points from the study as a whole: A model using 13 V-J features told ophthalmopathy apart from stable hyperthyroidism. Most expanded thyroid clonotypes above 0.001 recurred in blood.

Specimen: blood. The TCR originated in a woman aged 40 to 49 with Graves' ophthalmopathy. The genes are TRBV6-2 or TRBV6-3 and TRBJ2-5, with 10 bases matching TRBD1. The CDR3 spells CASTGTGESETQYF. CDR3 in DNA: TGTGCCAGTACCGGGACAGGGGAATCAGAGACCCAGTACTTC.